The 25 T cell receptor beta chains listed next were all sequenced from one sample in a study of cytomegalovirus exposure and HLA in healthy donors. A multiplex PCR was run with 60 Vbeta primers and 13 Jbeta primers. This table comes from immunoSEQ multiplex PCR, and its TCRdb copy is limited to in-frame clones, with some not included. The sample gives about 140,000 clones, roughly four fifths of which show up once; roughly 3.2% is in the top ten. Sequencing used PBMCs. These receptors all stem from a man aged 18 to 29 in good health and CMV-seropositive.

This chain links TRBV4-1 with TRBJ2-3; 14 bases match TRBD2. The V segment lost 4 bases and the J segment 6 bases; nucleotides outside the gene matches: 6. The CDR3 sequence is 16 residues long. Per the germline V gene, CDR1 is MGHRA and CDR2 is YSYEKL. CDR3 coding DNA: TGCGCCAGCAGCCCCGGACTAGCGGGAGGCGAGGATACGCAGTATTTT. It yields the protein CASSPGLAGGEDTQYF.

V is TRBV5-6 and J is TRBJ1-1, with unresolved D. Trimming stripped 5 bases from V and 3 bases from J, with 20 bases between. The CDR3 runs 16 residues. Germline lookup yields CDR1 SGHDT and CDR2 YYEEEE. The CDR3 here is CASRPNGGGGHTEAFF. The CDR3 DNA is TGTGCCAGCAGACCTAATGGAGGCGGAGGGCACACTGAAGCTTTCTTT.

The chain is built from TRBV19 and TRBJ1-5; maybe TRBD1 (6 bases). V was cut by 6 bases and J by 4 bases, with 10 bases left in between. The germline gives CDR1 LNHDA, CDR2 SQIVND (reference sequence). The CDR3 is 13 amino acids. CDR3 amino acids: CASSEQGNQPQHF. CDR3 coding DNA: TGTGCCAGTAGCGAACAGGGAAATCAGCCCCAGCATTTT. Drawing the rest from reference TRBV19 and TRBJ1-5, the complete variable domain is DGGITQSPKYLFRKEGQNVTLSCEQNLNHDAMYWYRQDPGQGLRLIYYSQIVNDFQKGDIAEGYSVSREKKESFPLTVTSAQKNPTAFYLCASSEQGNQPQHFGDGTRLSIL.

This rearrangement joins TRBV20-1 to TRBJ2-7; D is undetermined. This CDR3 is 8 amino acids long. Germline V CDR1 and CDR2: DFQATT, SNEGSKA (reference sequence). The V end was cut by 7 bases, the J end by 6 bases, with 4 bases between. CDR3 amino acids: CSGGEQYF. The CDR3 DNA reads TGCAGTGGAGGCGAGCAGTACTTC.

The chain uses TRBV11-2 and TRBJ2-7, with 9 nucleotides matching TRBD2. CDR1 and CDR2 (germline): SGHAT, FQNNGV. Trimming cost V 2 bases and J 7 bases; bases outside gene matches: 6. This CDR3 spans 14 amino acids. Here the CDR3 DNA reads TGTGCCAGCAGCTTATTAGCGGGAGCGGGTGAGCAGTACTTC. Amino acid sequence: CASSLLAGAGEQYF.

This clone was seen a few times. The CDR3 spells CASSFENYNEQFF. In DNA, the CDR3 is TGTGCCAGCAGTTTTGAGAACTACAATGAGCAGTTCTTC. The chain carries TRBV27 and TRBJ2-1; D gene uncertain. This CDR3 region has 13 residues. V was clipped by 3 bases and J by 3 bases, with 6 bases between them. The germline V gene has CDR1 MNHEY and CDR2 SMNVEV (reference sequence).

This clone was seen only a few times. The V and J genes are TRBV19 and TRBJ2-7; no clear D. The CDR3 runs 14 residues. From germline, CDR1 is LNHDA and CDR2 SQIVND (reference sequence). V gave up 6 bases and J gave up 2 bases, with 14 bases separating them. The CDR3 loop reads CASRKTQHAYEQYF. The CDR3 DNA reads as TGTGCCAGTAGGAAAACGCAACATGCCTACGAGCAGTACTTC.

This sequence joins TRBV18 and TRBJ2-1; no clear D gene. V was shortened by 1 base and J by 3 bases, with 4 bases between the two germline ends. Germline loops: CDR1 KGHSH, CDR2 LQKENI. CDR3 size: 13 residues. The CDR3 sequence: CASSPLLYNEQFF. In nucleotides, the CDR3 is TGTGCCAGCTCACCACTCCTCTACAATGAGCAGTTCTTC. The full variable domain, in which reference TRBV18 and TRBJ2-1 provide the parts outside the CDR3, is NAGVMQNPRHLVRRRGQEARLRCSPMKGHSHVYWYRQLPEEGLKFMVYLQKENIIDESGMPKERFSAEFPKEGPSILRIQQVVRGDSAAYFCASSPLLYNEQFFGPGTRLTVL.

This clone was counted once. V is TRBV6-5 and J is TRBJ2-2; TRBD2 matches at 8 bases. This CDR3 spans 14 amino acids. V shed 6 bases and J 6 bases; nucleotides not matched to a gene: 6. CDR1 and CDR2 (germline): MNHEY, SVGAGI. The DNA of the CDR3 is TGTGCCAGCAGCTCCCCGGGGGGGGCCGGGGAGCTGTTTTTT. Translation gives CASSSPGGAGELFF.

This clone occurred a few times. The V gene is TRBV6-5, the J gene TRBJ2-3, with D perhaps TRBD1 (7 bases). Trimming took off 4 bases at V and 6 bases at J, with 17 bases between the two ends. The germline V gene encodes CDR1 MNHEY and CDR2 SVGAGI. The CDR3 contains 15 residues. CDR3 nucleotide sequence: TGTGCCAGCAGTTCGACTAGACAGGGTCGCGATACGCAGTATTTT. Translating gives CASSSTRQGRDTQYF.

This chain links TRBV4-1 with TRBJ2-2; 7 nucleotides line up with TRBD2. J lost 5 bases, V lost 3 bases, and 12 bases had no gene match. Germline assignment: CDR1 MGHRA and CDR2 YSYEKL. This CDR3 is built from 17 residues. The CDR3 DNA follows: TGCGCCAGCAGCCAGCCGGGGCGGGAGAGGCGGACCGGGGAGCTGTTTTTT. It translates to CASSQPGRERRTGELFF.

The genes are TRBV18 and TRBJ2-5; tentatively, D is TRBD2 (5 bases). The V end lost 1 base, the J end lost 5 bases, and 8 bases lay between the germline ends. This CDR3 spans 13 amino acids. Per the germline V gene, CDR1 is KGHSH and CDR2 is LQKENI. The CDR3 nucleotides read TGTGCCAGCTCACCACGGAGGTTGGAGACCCAGTACTTC. Its protein is CASSPRRLETQYF.

This CDR3 reads CASRTTGSGANVLTF. DNA of the CDR3: TGTGCCAGCAGAACAACAGGGTCTGGGGCCAACGTCCTGACTTTC. The chain employs TRBV6-5 and TRBJ2-6, with D possibly matching TRBD1 (6 bases). CDR3 length: 15 residues. CDR1 and CDR2 from the germline V gene are MNHEY and SVGAGI. Trimming took 6 bases from V and 1 from J, leaving 10 bases between them.

This chain connects TRBV7-8 to TRBJ2-1; 12 nucleotides agree with TRBD2. The CDR3 contains 22 residues. Losses at the gene ends were 1 base for V and 2 bases for J; bases not matched to a gene: 18. Germline values: CDR1 SGHVS, CDR2 FQNEAQ. The CDR3 DNA reads TGTGCCAGCAGCTTAGTTCCTAGCGGGAGGGTCCGAGGAGGTAAGGCCTACAATGAGCAGTTCTTC. Residues: CASSLVPSGRVRGGKAYNEQFF. Looking up the rest from reference TRBV7-8 and TRBJ2-1 gives the full variable domain: GAGVSQSPRYKVAKRGQDVALRCDPISGHVSLFWYQQALGQGPEFLTYFQNEAQLDKSGLPSDRFFAERPEGSVSTLKIQRTQQEDSAVYLCASSLVPSGRVRGGKAYNEQFFGPGTRLTVL.

The rearrangement joins TRBV5-1 to TRBJ2-3; 11 nucleotides align to TRBD2. V trimming: 2 bases; J trimming: 7 bases; junction bases outside the gene matches: 6. Looked up from germline, CDR1 is SGHRS and CDR2 is YFSETQ. The CDR3 has 15 residues. The CDR3 protein is CASSFSSGRQYTQYF. The DNA for the CDR3 is TGCGCCAGCAGCTTTTCTAGCGGGAGGCAATATACGCAGTATTTT.

The CDR3 loop is CASSLSSGSSYEQYF. The CDR3 DNA reads TGTGCCAGCAGTCTCTCTAGCGGCAGCTCCTACGAGCAGTACTTC. The rearrangement links TRBV2 to TRBJ2-7, with TRBD2 matching over 7 bases. Trimming at V came to 5 bases and at J to 0 bases, leaving 7 bases not matched to a gene. The CDR3 contains 15 residues. From germline, CDR1 is SNHLY and CDR2 FYNNEI.

The chain joins TRBV28 to TRBJ1-5; D not resolved. The V gene lost 5 bases and the J gene lost 7 bases, with 21 bases spanning the gap. From germline, CDR1 is MDHEN and CDR2 SYDVKM. The CDR3 is 16 residues long. The CDR3 DNA reads as TGTGCCAGCAGTGGTCGAGATGTGGGCTCTCGGCAGCCCCAGCATTTT. Protein: CASSGRDVGSRQPQHF. Full variable domain (missing parts from reference TRBV28 and TRBJ1-5): DVKVTQSSRYLVKRTGEKVFLECVQDMDHENMFWYRQDPGLGLRLIYFSYDVKMKEKGDIPEGYSVSREKKERFSLILESASTNQTSMYLCASSGRDVGSRQPQHFGDGTRLSIL.

The CDR3 sequence is CASSLSGSPTDTQYF. The CDR3 DNA reads TGTGCCAGCAGCTTAAGCGGGAGCCCCACAGATACGCAGTATTTT. The chain has TRBV7-8 and TRBJ2-3; 8 bases align to TRBD2. The CDR3 contains 15 residues. Unmatched junction bases numbered 3, after V lost 2 bases and J lost 2 bases. CDR1 is SGHVS and CDR2 is FQNEAQ in the germline V gene.

This clone was counted a single time. This sequence joins TRBV29-1 and TRBJ2-2; D gene uncertain. Germline V gene data show CDR1 as SQVTM and CDR2 as ANQGSEA. V was clipped by 7 bases and J by 6 bases, with 12 bases between them. There are 12 residues in the CDR3. The CDR3, as DNA: TGCAGCGCTTTGGTATACTCCGGGGAGCTGTTTTTT. Amino acids: CSALVYSGELFF.

The chain is built from TRBV5-5 and TRBJ2-2; 10 nucleotides match TRBD2. The CDR3 extends over 16 amino acids. After removal of 6 bases from V and 3 bases from J, the junction contained 8 bases not matched to a gene. Germline loops: CDR1 SGHKS, CDR2 YYEKEE (reference sequence). CDR3 loop: CASTLLAGEYTGELFF. The DNA of the CDR3 is TGTGCCAGCACTCTCCTAGCGGGAGAGTACACCGGGGAGCTGTTTTTT.

The chain is built from TRBV19 and TRBJ2-6; D might be TRBD2 (5 bases). This CDR3 region has 15 residues. Germline V gene sequence: CDR1 LNHDA, CDR2 SQIVND (reference sequence). Trimming took off 5 bases at V and 2 bases at J, with 10 bases between the two ends. The CDR3 DNA reads TGTGCCAGTAGTTTGCCCGGGGCTGGGGCCAACGTCCTGACTTTC. It is translated as CASSLPGAGANVLTF.

V is TRBV7-9 and J is TRBJ2-7; 7 nucleotides line up with TRBD1. The CDR3 has 11 amino acids. The V and J ends lost 1 base and 10 bases, in that order; junction bases with no gene match: 1. Germline values: CDR1 SEHNR, CDR2 FQNEAQ (reference sequence). The DNA of the CDR3 is TGTGCCAGCAGCTTAGGACAGGGACAGTACTTC. Its translation: CASSLGQGQYF.

The chain has TRBV5-1 and TRBJ1-2; no clear D. This CDR3 has 14 amino acids. The ends were cut back, 3 bases at V and 2 bases at J, with 11 bases in the middle. CDR1 and CDR2 (germline): SGHRS, YFSETQ. The CDR3 region is CASSSTTPNYGYTF. For the CDR3, the DNA is TGCGCCAGCAGCTCCACTACGCCAAACTATGGCTACACCTTC.

This sequence joins TRBV19 and TRBJ2-7; 8 bases fit TRBD2. V trimming: 5 bases; J trimming: 3 bases; junction bases outside the gene matches: 3. Germline V gene data show CDR1 as LNHDA and CDR2 as SQIVND (reference sequence). The CDR3 contains 13 residues. The CDR3 region has the DNA TGTGCCAGTAGTCCGGGGGGGGGCTACGAGCAGTACTTC. This sequence encodes CASSPGGGYEQYF.

This clone appeared a few times. The chain recombines TRBV7-2 with TRBJ2-7; TRBD2 might be the D (7 bases). V was trimmed by 3 bases and J by 2 bases, leaving 11 bases between them. The CDR3 extends over 14 amino acids. Germline values: CDR1 SGHTA, CDR2 FQGNSA. CDR3 loop: CASSLGAGAYEQYF. The CDR3, as DNA: TGTGCCAGCAGCTTGGGGGCGGGGGCCTACGAGCAGTACTTC.